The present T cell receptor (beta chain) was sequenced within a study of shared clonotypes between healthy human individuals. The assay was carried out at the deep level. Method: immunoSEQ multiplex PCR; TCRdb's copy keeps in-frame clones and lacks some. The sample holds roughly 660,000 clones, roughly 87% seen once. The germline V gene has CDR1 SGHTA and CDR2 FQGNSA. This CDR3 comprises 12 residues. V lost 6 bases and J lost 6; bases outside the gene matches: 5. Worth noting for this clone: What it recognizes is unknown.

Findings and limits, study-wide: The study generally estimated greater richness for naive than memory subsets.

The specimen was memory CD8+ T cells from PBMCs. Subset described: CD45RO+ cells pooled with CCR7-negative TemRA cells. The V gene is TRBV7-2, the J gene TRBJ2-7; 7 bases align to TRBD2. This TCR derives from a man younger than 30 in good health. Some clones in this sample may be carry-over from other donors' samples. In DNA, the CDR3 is TGTGCCAGCAGGTCTAGCGGTAGCGAGCAGTACTTC. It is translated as CASRSSGSEQYF.